A single sample is the source of the 25 T cell receptor beta chains below, sequenced in a study of OX40 agonist ivuxolimab in advanced cancers. TCRdb's table, derived via immunoSEQ multiplex PCR, lists solely in-frame clones and lacks some. The sample has tens of thousands of clones; roughly 87% are singletons. Sample: CD4+ or CD8+ T cells sorted from blood, taken in a trial of the OX40 agonist ivuxolimab. These receptors came from an adult with an advanced solid tumor such as melanoma, head and neck, liver or kidney cancer.

The genes are TRBV9 and TRBJ2-2; maybe TRBD1 (6 bases). The CDR3 is 15 amino acids. Per germline, CDR1 SGDLS and CDR2 YYNGEE. V lost 4 bases to trimming and J lost 8 bases, with 18 bases between them. As DNA, the CDR3 is TGTGCCAGCAGCATCGGACAGCCATTAGAGGGGGAGCTGTTTTTT. It translates to CASSIGQPLEGELFF.

The CDR3 region is CASSARTGRNEKLFF. The CDR3 DNA reads TGTGCCAGCAGTGCTAGGACAGGGAGAAATGAAAAACTGTTTTTT. This chain links TRBV6-1 with TRBJ1-4; 8 bases match TRBD1. Trimming cost V 4 bases and J 5 bases; bases outside gene matches: 6. This CDR3 has 15 residues. The germline V gene has CDR1 MNHNS and CDR2 SASEGT.

This clone was recorded at least ten times. The chain uses TRBV9 and TRBJ2-5, with TRBD1 as a possible D gene (5 bases). Germline V gene sequence: CDR1 SGDLS, CDR2 YYNGEE. The CDR3 spans 13 residues. Trimming removed 6 bases from V and 3 bases from J, with 12 bases in between. The CDR3 DNA follows: TGTGCCAGCAAATTCGAGACAGAAGAGACCCAGTACTTC. It translates to CASKFETEETQYF.

About this clone: The same CDR3 can be traced to other DNA sequences in this sample. The chain links TRBV7-2 to TRBJ2-2; tentative D call: TRBD2 (5 bases). Trimming took 5 bases from V and 4 from J, leaving 17 bases between them. From germline, CDR1 is SGHTA and CDR2 FQGNSA. The CDR3 is made up of 16 amino acids. CDR3 coding DNA: TGTGCCAGCAGCCTAGTGGCTAGCTTATCCACCGGGGAGCTGTTTTTT. Translating gives CASSLVASLSTGELFF.

This clone came up once. This CDR3 is CASKQAGGNYEQYF. For the CDR3, the DNA is TGTGCCAGCAAGCAAGCGGGAGGAAATTACGAGCAGTACTTC. V usage is TRBV2 and J usage is TRBJ2-7; TRBD2 agrees at 9 bases. V was pared by 7 bases and J by 4 bases, with 8 bases of the junction left unmatched. The CDR3 spans 14 residues. Germline values: CDR1 SNHLY, CDR2 FYNNEI. The full variable domain, its missing parts supplied by reference TRBV2 and TRBJ2-7, is EPEVTQTPSHQVTQMGQEVILRCVPISNHLYFYWYRQILGQKVEFLVSFYNNEISEKSEIFDDQFSVERPDGSNFTLKIRSTKLEDSAMYFCASKQAGGNYEQYFGPGTRLTVT.

The V gene is TRBV27, the J gene TRBJ2-1; D is perhaps TRBD1 or TRBD2 (6 bases each). V lost 3 bases, J lost 6 bases, and 15 bases lay in between. CDR3 length: 15 residues. Germline CDR1 is MNHEY and CDR2 is SMNVEV (reference sequence). DNA for the CDR3: TGTGCCAGCAGTTTTCAGGGGACGGGAGTCAATGAGCAGTTCTTC. This sequence encodes CASSFQGTGVNEQFF.

The rearrangement links TRBV15 to TRBJ2-1; D may be TRBD2 (6 bases). This CDR3 spans 14 amino acids. Germline CDR1 and CDR2: LNHNV and YYDKDF (reference sequence). V was clipped by 1 base and J by 12 bases, with 16 bases between them. Here the CDR3 DNA reads TGTGCCACCAGCAGAGTAGGGCGGGAACAGAGGCAGTTCTTC. Translating it yields CATSRVGREQRQFF. Full variable domain (remainder filled in from reference TRBV15 and TRBJ2-1): DAMVIQNPRYQVTQFGKPVTLSCSQTLNHNVMYWYQQKSSQAPKLLFHYYDKDFNNEADTPDNFQSRRPNTSFCFLDIRSPGLGDTAMYLCATSRVGREQRQFFGPGTRLTVL.

The J gene is TRBJ2-7, the V gene TRBV11-2; 8 positions agree with TRBD2. Germline assignment: CDR1 SGHAT and CDR2 FQNNGV. V shed 0 bases and J 3 bases; nucleotides not matched to a gene: 7. The CDR3 loop spans 16 amino acids. In DNA, the CDR3 is TGTGCCAGCAGCTTAGATCGAGCTAGCGGGTTCTACGAGCAGTACTTC. Protein product: CASSLDRASGFYEQYF.

The chain combines TRBV28 with TRBJ1-2, with a possible D match to TRBD1 (5 bases). This CDR3 comprises 17 residues. V was cut by 10 bases and J by 0 bases, with 24 bases left in between. Germline values: CDR1 MDHEN, CDR2 SYDVKM. CDR3 in amino acids: CAILEQGGIPANYGYTF. The CDR3 DNA reads as TGTGCCATATTAGAGCAGGGAGGAATCCCTGCTAACTATGGCTACACCTTC.

The genes are TRBV4-1 and TRBJ1-1; 7 positions agree with TRBD1. This CDR3 contains 14 residues. Germline V gene data show CDR1 as MGHRA and CDR2 as YSYEKL. V was clipped by 4 bases and J by 4 bases; unmatched bases: 6. CDR3 sequence: CASSLRGLATEAFF. In DNA form, the CDR3 reads TGCGCCAGCAGCCTCAGGGGGTTGGCCACTGAAGCTTTCTTT.

This clone is a singleton in its sample. The V and J genes are TRBV5-5 and TRBJ2-6; D remains ambiguous. The CDR3 has 16 residues. Germline V gene lookup returns CDR1 SGHKS and CDR2 YYEKEE (reference sequence). Trimming pared 7 bases from V and 1 base from J, leaving 15 bases between. The CDR3 bases are TGTGCCAGCGACCTTTCGGAAAGATCTGGGGCCAACGTCCTGACTTTC. Protein sequence: CASDLSERSGANVLTF.

V and J are TRBV28 and TRBJ2-5; D call uncertain. There are 15 residues in the CDR3. Germline lookup yields CDR1 MDHEN and CDR2 SYDVKM. V shed 1 base and J shed 5 bases, with 14 bases lying between them. The CDR3 protein is CASSLSPVQDETQYF. CDR3 in DNA: TGTGCCAGCAGTTTATCCCCCGTCCAGGACGAGACCCAGTACTTC.

The gene calls are TRBV4-1 and TRBJ2-5, with 16 bases that match TRBD2. The end of the DNA fits TRBJ2-7 better, so the J call may be wrong. The CDR3 runs 21 residues. Per the germline V gene, CDR1 is MGHRA and CDR2 is YSYEKL. CDR3 nucleotide sequence: TGCGCCAGCAGCCAAGATAAAGCCGGGACTAGCGGGAGGGCCTATTGCTACGAGCAGTACTTC. It translates to CASSQDKAGTSGRAYCYEQYF.

The chain carries TRBV11-2 and TRBJ2-3, with 9 bases that match TRBD1. CDR3 size: 15 residues. Germline values: CDR1 SGHAT, CDR2 FQNNGV. Unmatched junction bases numbered 6, after V lost 5 bases and J lost 3 bases. CDR3: CASSQWTGVTDTQYF. DNA of the CDR3: TGTGCCAGCAGCCAATGGACAGGGGTGACAGATACGCAGTATTTT.

The J gene is TRBJ2-3, the V gene TRBV27; 10 bases are shared with TRBD1. Germline V gene lookup returns CDR1 MNHEY and CDR2 SMNVEV (reference sequence). The length of the CDR3 is 14 residues. Trimming cost V 5 bases and J 6 bases; bases outside gene matches: 5. In DNA, the CDR3 is TGTGCCAGCAGTACGAGACAGGGGGCGGATACGCAGTATTTT. Its translation is CASSTRQGADTQYF.

The chain recombines TRBV7-3 with TRBJ2-3; 13 positions agree with TRBD2. Germline-derived CDR1 and CDR2 are SGHTA and FQGTGA. The CDR3 is 19 residues long. After removal of 4 bases from V and 3 bases from J, the junction contained 13 bases not matched to a gene. CDR3 bases: TGTGCCAGCAGCTACGGAAGTAGGACTAGCGGGAGTTTAACAGATACGCAGTATTTT. This sequence encodes CASSYGSRTSGSLTDTQYF.

The chain is built from TRBV28 and TRBJ2-7; TRBD2 aligns across 8 bases. With 5 bases clipped from V and 7 bases from J, the junction kept 10 bases outside the gene matches. The CDR3 consists of 14 residues. Germline lookup yields CDR1 MDHEN and CDR2 SYDVKM. The DNA of the CDR3 is TGTGCCAGCAGTACGGGGGGGGCAGCGCGGGAGCAGTACTTC. Translation: CASSTGGAAREQYF.

J is TRBJ2-6 and V is TRBV7-6; D is ambiguous. Deletions cut 2 bases from V and 4 bases from J, with 12 bases between. Germline CDR1 SGHVS, CDR2 FNYEAQ. The CDR3 covers 16 residues. CDR3 protein: CASSLRGQTGANVLTF. In nucleotides, the CDR3 is TGTGCCAGCAGCTTAAGAGGCCAGACAGGGGCCAACGTCCTGACTTTC.

The gene calls are TRBV28 and TRBJ1-3; D uncertain. Germline V gene lookup returns CDR1 MDHEN and CDR2 SYDVKM. CDR3 length equals 15 residues. Trimming removed 3 bases from V and 0 bases from J, with 9 bases in between. The CDR3 reads CASSFLKGSGNTIYF. For the CDR3, the DNA is TGTGCCAGCAGTTTTTTAAAGGGCTCTGGAAACACCATATATTTT.

The rearrangement links TRBV15 to TRBJ1-1; D is ambiguous. The germline gives CDR1 LNHNV, CDR2 YYDKDF (reference sequence). There are 14 residues in the CDR3. The V and J ends lost 9 bases and 1 base respectively, with 15 bases between them. In nucleotides, the CDR3 is TGTGCCACTTCTTTAATCGACTGGAACACTGAAGCTTTCTTT. This gives the protein CATSLIDWNTEAFF.

CDR3 residues: CASSEGLSSADTQYF. The CDR3 DNA sequence: TGCGCCAGCAGTGAAGGACTTAGCTCCGCGGATACGCAGTATTTT. The chain is built from TRBV10-1 and TRBJ2-3; D is possibly TRBD2 (5 bases). Germline-derived CDR1 and CDR2 are WNHNN and SYGVQD (reference sequence). The CDR3 runs 15 residues. V was trimmed by 3 bases and J by 6 bases, leaving 16 bases between them.

The chain uses TRBV19 and TRBJ2-7; TRBD1 agrees at 7 bases. The CDR3 spans 14 residues. Trimming at V came to 3 bases and at J to 2 bases, leaving 4 bases not matched to a gene. Germline V CDR1 and CDR2: LNHDA, SQIVND (reference sequence). As DNA, the CDR3 is TGTGCCAGTAGTATCACCCAGGGGGCCTACGAGCAGTACTTC. Amino acid sequence: CASSITQGAYEQYF.

CDR3 in amino acids: CASSNRDPGAEAFF. DNA for the CDR3: TGTGCCAGTAGTAACCGGGACCCTGGGGCTGAAGCTTTCTTT. The chain links TRBV19 to TRBJ1-1; D is perhaps TRBD1 (5 bases). This CDR3 spans 14 amino acids. Germline lookup yields CDR1 LNHDA and CDR2 SQIVND (reference sequence). V lost 4 bases, J lost 6 bases, and 15 bases lay in between.

J is TRBJ2-1 and V is TRBV29-1, with TRBD2 matching 12 bases. V shed 4 bases, J shed 9 bases, and the junction held 7 bases outside the gene matches. CDR1 is SQVTM and CDR2 is ANQGSEA in the germline V gene. This CDR3 is 14 amino acids long. This chain's CDR3 is CSVGLAGVRGEQFF. The CDR3 DNA reads TGCAGCGTTGGACTAGCGGGAGTGAGGGGTGAGCAGTTCTTC.

The chain combines TRBV9 with TRBJ1-1; TRBD1 is a possible D gene (5 bases). CDR1 is SGDLS and CDR2 is YYNGEE in the germline V gene. The CDR3 runs 15 residues. V lost 0 bases to trimming and J lost 1 base, with 10 bases between them. The DNA for the CDR3 is TGTGCCAGCAGCGTAGTTGGCCAGGGGAACACTGAAGCTTTCTTT. Translating gives CASSVVGQGNTEAFF.